Below are 3 T cell receptor beta chains sequenced from a single sample in a study of early stage breast cancer tumors. TCRdb's table, derived via immunoSEQ multiplex PCR, lists solely in-frame clones and lacks some. This repertoire shows around 10,000 clones, 66% found once; its top ten account for over 6%. Sequences were obtained from breast tumor tissue. The source is a person in their fifties with breast cancer.

This chain joins TRBV7-2 and TRBJ2-2, with D unclear. With 5 bases removed from V and 3 bases from J, the gap between germline ends came to 7 bases. The CDR3 consists of 13 residues. The germline V gene has CDR1 SGHTA and CDR2 FQGNSA. CDR3 region: CASSPRHTGELFF. CDR3 bases: TGTGCCAGCAGCCCCAGGCACACCGGGGAGCTGTTTTTT.

The chain couples TRBV7-8 to TRBJ2-3; unclear D gene. Germline-derived CDR1 and CDR2 are SGHVS and FQNEAQ. CDR3 size: 13 residues. Trimming removed 4 bases from V and 1 base from J, with 6 bases in between. CDR3: CASSYVRTDTQYF. The CDR3 DNA is TGTGCCAGCAGCTACGTCCGCACAGATACGCAGTATTTT.

The chain has TRBV7-7 and TRBJ2-2, with TRBD2 identical over 8 bases. Trimming at V came to 3 bases and at J to 6 bases, leaving 3 bases not matched to a gene. Germline CDR1 and CDR2: SSHAT and FNYEAQ (reference sequence). The CDR3 consists of 14 residues. CDR3 region: CASSLGLVSGELFF. In DNA, the CDR3 is TGTGCCAGCAGCTTGGGACTAGTTTCCGGGGAGCTGTTTTTT. Full variable domain (missing parts from reference TRBV7-7 and TRBJ2-2): GAGVSQSPRYKVTKRGQDVTLRCDPISSHATLYWYQQALGQGPEFLTYFNYEAQPDKSGLPSDRFSAERPEGSISTLTIQRTEQRDSAMYRCASSLGLVSGELFFGEGSRLTVL.